These T cell receptor beta chains were read from a single sample in a study of T-cell reconstitution after alpha-beta-depleted transplantation in children. Via MiXCR, TCRdb re-called the PCR reads, giving one row per CDR3 protein. Of 700,000 to 950,000 distinct CDR3 sequences in the sample, 16% are singletons; the top ten hold just under 5%. Sample: PBMCs, mostly from graft donor cells, taken 360 days after TCRalphabeta/CD19-depleted stem cell transplant. The receptors derive from a male patient younger than 18 who had a stem cell transplant for acute lymphoblastic leukemia, so the T cells may come from the graft donor. The CDR3 runs from the conserved cysteine through the conserved F or W. A D gene is named only where the DNA matches it firmly. Expanded clones get a size class; other rows say once, few or many, or leave the size out.

CSVDPRFGDNGYTF TGCAGCGTTGATCCGCGGTTCGGGGATAATGGCTACACCTTC - TRBJ1-2 - TRBV29-1
CASSSGTRAFF TGTGCCAGCAGCTCCGGGACAAGGGCTTTCTTT - TRBJ1-1 few TRBV7-6
CASSPPGRVAYEQYF TGTGCCAGCAGTCCTCCGGGGAGGGTGGCCTACGAGCAGTACTTC TRBD2 TRBJ2-7 - TRBV25-1
CASSFRVQMGDEQFF TGTGCCAGCAGCTTCAGGGTCCAGATGGGCGATGAGCAGTTCTTC - TRBJ2-1 - TRBV11-2
CASSRGGGSRYNEQFF TGTGCCAGCAGCCGCGGAGGCGGGAGTAGGTACAATGAGCAGTTCTTC TRBD2 TRBJ2-1 few TRBV7-9
CASSDGRGIEKLFF TGTGCCAGCAGCGACGGGAGGGGGATCGAAAAACTGTTTTTT - TRBJ1-4 - TRBV7-9
CASSLGIAGTGGQPQHF TGCGCCAGCAGCTTGGGGATCGCCGGGACAGGGGGTCAGCCCCAGCATTTT TRBD1 TRBJ1-5 - TRBV5-1
CASSSWITGELFF TGTGCCAGCAGCTCCTGGATCACCGGGGAGCTGTTTTTT - TRBJ2-2 few TRBV5-4
CASSLILAGYEQYF TGCGCCAGCAGCTTAATCCTAGCGGGATACGAGCAGTACTTC TRBD2 TRBJ2-7 many TRBV5-1
CASSLVGAPNYNTGELFF TGTGCCAGCAGTTTGGTGGGGGCTCCCAATTACAACACCGGGGAGCTGTTTTTT - TRBJ2-2 few TRBV28
CASSQAQESYNEQFF TGTGCCAGCAGCCAGGCACAGGAATCCTACAATGAGCAGTTCTTC - TRBJ2-1 - TRBV27